The clone carrying this T cell receptor beta chain was observed a few times. Its matching antigen is unknown. J was trimmed by 4 bases and V by 7 bases; bases with no gene match: 5. This CDR3 contains 14 residues. TCRdb analysed the 5' RACE reads with MiXCR anew, one entry per CDR3 protein. The repertoire holds under 450,000 distinct CDR3 sequences, under 25% seen once, with about an eighth in the top ten. This record comes from a study of T-cell memory formation after mild COVID-19. Whole-study findings and limits: Contracting CD4+ clones sat mainly in CM and EM; CD8+ in EMRA.

The sequence was obtained from an adult woman who had mild COVID-19 (a few samples of this study predate the infection). Cell type and time point are not known. Material: PBMCs or a T cell subset sorted from them (not recorded which). This sequence joins TRBV12-3 or TRBV12-4 and TRBJ2-5; 11 bases are shared with TRBD2. CDR3 sequence reads: CASKGLAGGETQYF. Written as DNA, the CDR3 is TGTGCCAGCAAGGGTCTAGCGGGAGGAGAGACCCAGTACTTC.